This is a list of T cell receptor beta chains from one sample in a study of shared clonotypes between healthy human individuals. Only in-frame clones appear in the TCRdb table, and some are missing; sequencing was by immunoSEQ multiplex PCR. The repertoire has 560,000 or so clones, roughly 96% of them found once; the top ten carry roughly 0.12%. Sequencing was performed on naive CD8+ T cells sorted from blood. These receptors all stem from a woman aged 30 to 39 in good health. CDR3s include the opening cysteine and the closing phenylalanine or tryptophan. The D gene is left open where the match is weak. Size values are once, few and many counts, or a class for expanded clones, and some rows have none.

CDR3aa: CASSHFPGQGIITYEQYF
CDR3nt: TGCGCCAGCAGCCATTTCCCCGGCCAGGGAATAATAACCTACGAGCAGTACTTC
v_gene: TRBV4-1
abundance: -
j_gene: TRBJ2-7
d_gene: -

CDR3aa: CASSIRKEARTEAFF
CDR3nt: TGTGCCAGTAGTATTCGTAAGGAAGCGAGGACTGAAGCTTTCTTT
v_gene: TRBV19
abundance: -
j_gene: TRBJ1-1
d_gene: -

CDR3aa: CASQLLAGPYEQYF
CDR3nt: TGTGCCAGCCAGCTACTAGCGGGCCCGTACGAGCAGTACTTC
v_gene: TRBV28
abundance: -
j_gene: TRBJ2-7
d_gene: TRBD2

CDR3aa: CASSFFETQYF
CDR3nt: TGTGCCAGCAGTTTCTTTGAGACCCAGTACTTC
v_gene: TRBV28
abundance: -
j_gene: TRBJ2-5
d_gene: -

CDR3aa: CASSLGGIYYEQYF
CDR3nt: TGTGCCAGCAGCTTAGGGGGTATCTACTACGAGCAGTACTTC
v_gene: TRBV13
abundance: -
j_gene: TRBJ2-7
d_gene: -

CDR3aa: CASRLTGDEQYF
CDR3nt: TGTGCAAGTCGCCTGACAGGGGACGAGCAGTACTTC
v_gene: TRBV12-2
abundance: -
j_gene: TRBJ2-7
d_gene: -

CDR3aa: CASSLSPSGDTGELFF
CDR3nt: TGTGCCAGCAGTTTAAGTCCTAGCGGGGACACCGGGGAGCTGTTTTTT
v_gene: TRBV27
abundance: -
j_gene: TRBJ2-2
d_gene: TRBD2

CDR3aa: CASSLWTGTDEQFF
CDR3nt: TGCGCCAGCAGTTTATGGACAGGGACGGATGAGCAGTTCTTC
v_gene: TRBV5-1
abundance: -
j_gene: TRBJ2-1
d_gene: TRBD1

CDR3aa: CASSERKLGSPLHF
CDR3nt: TGTGCCAGCAGCGAGCGAAAACTAGGTTCACCCCTCCACTTT
v_gene: TRBV5-6
abundance: -
j_gene: TRBJ1-6
d_gene: -

CDR3aa: CASSQGLAGETQYF
CDR3nt: TGTGCCAGCAGCCAGGGACTAGCGGGAGAGACCCAGTACTTC
v_gene: TRBV5-5
abundance: -
j_gene: TRBJ2-5
d_gene: TRBD2

CDR3aa: CASSPWDRGNGELFF
CDR3nt: TGTGCCAGCAGTCCCTGGGACAGGGGGAATGGGGAGCTGTTTTTT
v_gene: TRBV27
abundance: once
j_gene: TRBJ2-2
d_gene: TRBD1

CDR3aa: CAWNRVNEKLFF
CDR3nt: TGTGCCTGGAATAGGGTAAACGAAAAACTGTTTTTT
v_gene: TRBV30
abundance: -
j_gene: TRBJ1-4
d_gene: -

CDR3aa: CASSKGGLNQPQHF
CDR3nt: TGTGCCAGTAGTAAGGGGGGGCTAAATCAGCCCCAGCATTTT
v_gene: TRBV19
abundance: -
j_gene: TRBJ1-5
d_gene: -

CDR3aa: CASSSGQGNLYEQYF
CDR3nt: -
v_gene: TRBV19
abundance: -
j_gene: TRBJ2-7
d_gene: -

CDR3aa: CASSVGQINEKLFF
CDR3nt: TGTGCCAGCAGCGTGGGACAGATTAATGAAAAACTGTTTTTT
v_gene: TRBV9
abundance: -
j_gene: TRBJ1-4
d_gene: TRBD1

CDR3aa: CASSQERGLNTEAFF
CDR3nt: TGTGCCAGCAGCCAAGAGAGGGGACTAAACACTGAAGCTTTCTTT
v_gene: TRBV14
abundance: -
j_gene: TRBJ1-1
d_gene: -

CDR3aa: CASRARTGADYEQYF
CDR3nt: TGTGCCAGCAGGGCTAGGACAGGGGCAGACTACGAGCAGTACTTC
v_gene: TRBV2
abundance: -
j_gene: TRBJ2-7
d_gene: TRBD1

CDR3aa: CASRAAYCATNEKLFF
CDR3nt: TGTGCCAGCAGGGCAGCTTACTGTGCAACTAATGAAAAACTGTTTTTT
v_gene: TRBV6-4
abundance: -
j_gene: TRBJ1-4
d_gene: -

CDR3aa: CSVEELGAGYTF
CDR3nt: TGCAGCGTTGAAGAATTAGGGGCTGGCTACACCTTC
v_gene: TRBV29-1
abundance: once
j_gene: TRBJ1-2
d_gene: -

CDR3aa: CASSPVQGSGYEQYF
CDR3nt: TGCGCCAGCAGCCCGGTACAGGGTTCGGGCTACGAGCAGTACTTC
v_gene: TRBV4-1
abundance: -
j_gene: TRBJ2-7
d_gene: -

CDR3aa: CASSVDIDTGELFF
CDR3nt: TGTGCCAGCAGTGTTGATATAGACACCGGGGAGCTGTTTTTT
v_gene: TRBV27
abundance: -
j_gene: TRBJ2-2
d_gene: -

CDR3aa: CASSRSPSGRQVEQFF
CDR3nt: TGCGCCAGCAGCCGCAGCCCTAGCGGGAGGCAGGTTGAGCAGTTCTTC
v_gene: TRBV4-1
abundance: -
j_gene: TRBJ2-1
d_gene: TRBD2

CDR3aa: CASSEDATSYNEQFF
CDR3nt: TGTGCCAGCAGTGAGGATGCGACCTCCTACAATGAGCAGTTCTTC
v_gene: TRBV27
abundance: -
j_gene: TRBJ2-1
d_gene: -

CDR3aa: CASSGILSEGIYSNQPQHF
CDR3nt: TGTGCCAGCAGTGGGATTCTCTCCGAGGGGATTTATAGCAATCAGCCCCAGCATTTT
v_gene: TRBV6-1
abundance: -
j_gene: TRBJ1-5
d_gene: -

CDR3aa: CASSTLPSRGGLLRRYQPQHF
CDR3nt: TGTGCCAGTAGTACCCTCCCGTCCAGGGGGGGTCTTCTTAGGAGGTATCAGCCCCAGCATTTT
v_gene: TRBV19
abundance: -
j_gene: TRBJ1-5
d_gene: TRBD1

CDR3aa: CASSLTSNYEQYF
CDR3nt: TGTGCCAGCAGCTTAACTAGTAACTACGAGCAGTACTTC
v_gene: TRBV11-3
abundance: -
j_gene: TRBJ2-7
d_gene: -

CDR3aa: CATSRERERFPGQNYEQYF
CDR3nt: TGTGCCACCAGCAGAGAACGGGAAAGGTTCCCGGGACAGAACTACGAGCAGTACTTC
v_gene: TRBV15
abundance: -
j_gene: TRBJ2-7
d_gene: TRBD1

CDR3aa: CASTASVSYNEQFF
CDR3nt: TGCGCCAGCACAGCTAGCGTCTCGTACAATGAGCAGTTCTTC
v_gene: TRBV10-2
abundance: -
j_gene: TRBJ2-1
d_gene: -

CDR3aa: CASSPERFSTGELFF
CDR3nt: TGTGCCAGCAGCCCGGAGCGGTTCAGCACCGGGGAGCTGTTTTTT
v_gene: TRBV14
abundance: -
j_gene: TRBJ2-2
d_gene: -

CDR3aa: CASSASFPGTGYGYTF
CDR3nt: TGTGCCAGCAGTGCGTCGTTCCCCGGGACAGGCTATGGCTACACCTTC
v_gene: TRBV2
abundance: -
j_gene: TRBJ1-2
d_gene: TRBD1

CDR3aa: CASSLGLQPGVGTDTQYF
CDR3nt: TGTGCCAGCAGTTTAGGCCTACAGCCGGGAGTAGGGACAGATACGCAGTATTTT
v_gene: TRBV27
abundance: -
j_gene: TRBJ2-3
d_gene: -

CDR3aa: CASSNLGQEGTDTQYF
CDR3nt: TGTGCCAGCAGTAACCTGGGACAGGAGGGCACAGATACGCAGTATTTT
v_gene: TRBV28
abundance: -
j_gene: TRBJ2-3
d_gene: TRBD1

CDR3aa: CASSWHIARHGYTF
CDR3nt: TGTGCCAGCAGTTGGCATATCGCCCGCCATGGCTACACCTTC
v_gene: TRBV28
abundance: -
j_gene: TRBJ1-2
d_gene: -

CDR3aa: CASSLGRGSNQPQHF
CDR3nt: TGTGCCAGCAGTTTAGGCAGGGGGAGCAATCAGCCCCAGCATTTT
v_gene: TRBV27
abundance: once
j_gene: TRBJ1-5
d_gene: TRBD1

CDR3aa: CASSQDVATSGSLWETQYF
CDR3nt: TGTGCCAGCAGCCAAGATGTGGCAACTAGCGGGAGTCTCTGGGAGACCCAGTACTTC
v_gene: TRBV14
abundance: -
j_gene: TRBJ2-5
d_gene: TRBD2

CDR3aa: CASKPKGYTEAFF
CDR3nt: TGTGCCAGCAAACCTAAGGGCTACACTGAAGCTTTCTTT
v_gene: TRBV27
abundance: few
j_gene: TRBJ1-1
d_gene: -

CDR3aa: CASSSTGRATGANVLTF
CDR3nt: TGTGCCAGCAGCTCGACAGGGAGGGCGACTGGGGCCAACGTCCTGACTTTC
v_gene: TRBV13
abundance: -
j_gene: TRBJ2-6
d_gene: -

CDR3aa: CASSHNGGDNEQFF
CDR3nt: TGCGCCAGCAGCCACAACGGTGGGGACAATGAGCAGTTCTTC
v_gene: TRBV4-1
abundance: -
j_gene: TRBJ2-1
d_gene: -

CDR3aa: CSVVLAEGNEQFF
CDR3nt: TGCAGCGTTGTCTTAGCGGAGGGCAATGAGCAGTTCTTC
v_gene: TRBV29-1
abundance: -
j_gene: TRBJ2-1
d_gene: -

CDR3aa: CASKTGGLEQYF
CDR3nt: TGTGCCAGCAAGACAGGGGGGCTCGAGCAGTACTTC
v_gene: TRBV27
abundance: -
j_gene: TRBJ2-7
d_gene: TRBD1

CDR3aa: CASSFQGGETQYF
CDR3nt: TGTGCCAGCAGTTTTCAGGGGGGGGAGACCCAGTACTTC
v_gene: TRBV27
abundance: once
j_gene: TRBJ2-5
d_gene: -

CDR3aa: CASSTGGVGYTF
CDR3nt: TGTGCCAGCAGTACAGGGGGCGTAGGCTACACCTTC
v_gene: TRBV27
abundance: -
j_gene: TRBJ1-2
d_gene: TRBD1

CDR3aa: CASSLTSGRTPSYEQYF
CDR3nt: TGTGCCAGCAGCTTAACTAGCGGGAGAACTCCCTCCTACGAGCAGTACTTC
v_gene: TRBV7-9
abundance: -
j_gene: TRBJ2-7
d_gene: TRBD2

CDR3aa: CAGSSDLSSYEQYF
CDR3nt: TGTGCCGGATCGTCGGACCTTAGCTCCTACGAGCAGTACTTC
v_gene: TRBV28
abundance: -
j_gene: TRBJ2-7
d_gene: -

CDR3aa: CATLTGIGSYNEQFF
CDR3nt: TGTGCCACCCTGACGGGGATAGGGTCCTACAATGAGCAGTTCTTC
v_gene: TRBV2
abundance: -
j_gene: TRBJ2-1
d_gene: -

CDR3aa: CASSLADRPYEQYF
CDR3nt: TGCGCCAGCAGCTTGGCAGACAGACCCTACGAGCAGTACTTC
v_gene: TRBV5-1
abundance: -
j_gene: TRBJ2-7
d_gene: -

CDR3aa: CASKIPDSGGYTF
CDR3nt: TGTGCCAGCAAGATCCCGGACAGTGGGGGCTACACCTTC
v_gene: TRBV2
abundance: -
j_gene: TRBJ1-2
d_gene: -

CDR3aa: CASSLGGSTYEQYF
CDR3nt: TGTGCCAGCAGCTTGGGGGGTTCCACCTACGAGCAGTACTTC
v_gene: TRBV5-6
abundance: -
j_gene: TRBJ2-7
d_gene: -

CDR3aa: CSVTGGKDHNEQFF
CDR3nt: TGCAGCGTGACGGGAGGGAAGGATCACAATGAGCAGTTCTTC
v_gene: TRBV29-1
abundance: -
j_gene: TRBJ2-1
d_gene: TRBD2

CDR3aa: CASSLTSGSLRSYEQYF
CDR3nt: TGCGCCAGCAGCTTGACTAGCGGGAGCCTTAGGTCCTACGAGCAGTACTTC
v_gene: TRBV5-1
abundance: -
j_gene: TRBJ2-7
d_gene: TRBD2

CDR3aa: CATSVGLAGNYEEQYF
CDR3nt: TGTGCCACCTCCGTAGGACTAGCGGGGAACTACGAGGAGCAGTACTTC
v_gene: TRBV10-3
abundance: -
j_gene: TRBJ2-7
d_gene: TRBD2

CDR3aa: CASSKPRSGRLGEQYF
CDR3nt: TGTGCCAGCAGCAAGCCAAGATCGGGGCGATTGGGCGAGCAGTACTTC
v_gene: TRBV28
abundance: -
j_gene: TRBJ2-7
d_gene: -

CDR3aa: CASQRAAQNTGELFF
CDR3nt: TGTGCCAGCCAACGGGCAGCGCAGAACACCGGGGAGCTGTTTTTT
v_gene: TRBV5-4
abundance: -
j_gene: TRBJ2-2
d_gene: -

CDR3aa: CASSIRTGRNTGELFF
CDR3nt: TGTGCCAGCAGTATCCGGACAGGGCGGAACACCGGGGAGCTGTTTTTT
v_gene: TRBV28
abundance: -
j_gene: TRBJ2-2
d_gene: TRBD1

CDR3aa: CVRSPGQVGDTQYF
CDR3nt: TGTGTCAGAAGCCCTGGACAGGTGGGAGATACGCAGTATTTT
v_gene: TRBV7-5
abundance: once
j_gene: TRBJ2-3
d_gene: -